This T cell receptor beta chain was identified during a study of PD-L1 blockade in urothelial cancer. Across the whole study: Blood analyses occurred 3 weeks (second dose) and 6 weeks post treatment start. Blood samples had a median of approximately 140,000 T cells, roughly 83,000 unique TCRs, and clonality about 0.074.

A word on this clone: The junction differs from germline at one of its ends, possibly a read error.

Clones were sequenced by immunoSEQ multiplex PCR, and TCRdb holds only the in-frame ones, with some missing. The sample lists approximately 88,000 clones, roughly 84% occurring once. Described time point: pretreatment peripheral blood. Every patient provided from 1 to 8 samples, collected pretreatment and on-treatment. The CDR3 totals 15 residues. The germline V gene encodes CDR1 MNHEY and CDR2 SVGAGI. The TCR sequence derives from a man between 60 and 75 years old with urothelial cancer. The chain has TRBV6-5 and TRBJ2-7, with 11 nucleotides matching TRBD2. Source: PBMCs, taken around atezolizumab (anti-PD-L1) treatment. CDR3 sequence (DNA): TGTGCCATCAGTGGGACTAGCGGAGGAAGCTACGAGCAGTACTTC. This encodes CAISGTSGGSYEQYF.